Listed below are T cell receptor beta chains from one sample, sequenced in a study of control samples from healthy donors and cancer patients. Assay used: immunoSEQ multiplex PCR; TCRdb lists only in-frame clones, some missing. The sample comprises about 120,000 clones, around 90% of which are singletons, and 40% rests with the top ten. The sequenced material came from blood. The receptors were gathered from a man in his forties or fifties in good health. The CDR3 runs from the conserved cysteine through the conserved F or W. D genes are given only for firm matches. Some rows mark clone size as missing; the rest say once, few, many or name a class of expanded clone.

cdr3_nt,cdr3_aa,v_call,d_call,clone_size,j_call
TGTGCCAGCAGCTTAAAGACCACAACAGGGGATCAGCCCCAGCATTTT,CASSLKTTTGDQPQHF,TRBV7-2,TRBD1,few,TRBJ1-5
TGTGCCAGCAGCCCCCCTAACTCCCAAGAGACCCAGTACTTC,CASSPPNSQETQYF,TRBV7-9,-,-,TRBJ2-5
TGTGCCAGCTCAAAAGGGCAGGGGGGCTCCTACGAGCAGTACTTC,CASSKGQGGSYEQYF,TRBV18,-,-,TRBJ2-7
TGTGCCAGCAGCTTGGGGGATTGGGTGAATCAGCCCCAGCATTTT,CASSLGDWVNQPQHF,TRBV5-5,-,-,TRBJ1-5
TGTGCCAGCAGCTCACTAGCGACAGATACGCAGTATTTT,CASSSLATDTQYF,TRBV6-4,TRBD2,-,TRBJ2-3
TGTGCCATCACCGGGGGCGAAGATACGCAGTATTTT,CAITGGEDTQYF,TRBV10-3,-,-,TRBJ2-3
TGTGCCAGCAGCGTAGGAAGTATCCGCACAGATACGCAGTATTTT,CASSVGSIRTDTQYF,TRBV9,-,-,TRBJ2-3
TGTGCCAGCAGCCCCGGGACAGGGATTCAGCCCCAGCATTTT,CASSPGTGIQPQHF,TRBV9,TRBD1,-,TRBJ1-5
TGCGCCAGCAGCTTGGCACCTACAGGGATGAGGAACACTGAAGCTTTCTTT,CASSLAPTGMRNTEAFF,TRBV5-1,-,-,TRBJ1-1
TGTGCCAGCAGCTTAGTATTCGGCGGGGGGCCCAACAATGAGCAGTTCTTC,CASSLVFGGGPNNEQFF,TRBV11-2,TRBD2,-,TRBJ2-1
TGTGCCAGTAGTGGACGGTCTCCAACTAATGAAAAACTGTTTTTT,CASSGRSPTNEKLFF,TRBV19,-,-,TRBJ1-4
TGTGCCAGCAGCTTAGGTTTAAACACTGAAGCTTTCTTT,CASSLGLNTEAFF,TRBV5-6,-,-,TRBJ1-1
TGCGCCAGCAGCTCCACAGGACACGACACCGGGGAGCTGTTTTTT,CASSSTGHDTGELFF,TRBV5-1,-,-,TRBJ2-2
TGTGCCAGCCCCCCCGGGGGCGCAGGCTATGGCTACACCTTC,CASPPGGAGYGYTF,TRBV2,-,-,TRBJ1-2
TGTGCCAGTAGTCCGGGCGGGGGCTACGAGCAGTACTTC,CASSPGGGYEQYF,TRBV19,TRBD2,once,TRBJ2-7
TGTGCCAGCACCATCACGGGCAGCATTATTTCACCCCTCCACTTT,CASTITGSIISPLHF,TRBV5-6,-,-,TRBJ1-6
TGCAGCGTTGAAAGAAAGAAGGGGGAGCAGTACTTC,CSVERKKGEQYF,TRBV29-1,-,-,TRBJ2-7
TGTGCCAGCAGCTTAGGCTTAAGCTCCTACAATGAGCAGTTCTTC,CASSLGLSSYNEQFF,TRBV11-3,-,-,TRBJ2-1
TGTGCCAGAAGCTTGGGAAACGATAATTCACCCCTCCACTTT,CARSLGNDNSPLHF,TRBV5-3,-,-,TRBJ1-6
TGTGCCAGCAGCTGGGGGGCGGGCGAGCAGTACTTC,CASSWGAGEQYF,TRBV5-4,-,once,TRBJ2-7
TGTGCCAGTAGGCCGGGACTAGCGGTGGGCAAAAACATTCAGTACTTC,CASRPGLAVGKNIQYF,TRBV19,TRBD2,few,TRBJ2-4
TGTGCCAGCAGTGAGCTTCAAGGCGGGGGCTACACCTTC,CASSELQGGGYTF,TRBV2,-,few,TRBJ1-2
TGCGCCAGCAGCCAAGATCGGGAGATTTCCTACGAGCAGTACTTC,CASSQDREISYEQYF,TRBV4-3,-,-,TRBJ2-7
TGTGCCAGCAACGGACAGGGGGACAATGAGCAGTTCTTC,CASNGQGDNEQFF,TRBV2,TRBD1,-,TRBJ2-1
TGTGCCAGCAGCTTCGGACAGTATTTT,CASSFGQYF,TRBV5-4,-,-,TRBJ2-3
TGTGCCAGCAGCTTATGGGAGAACACTGAAGCTTTCTTT,CASSLWENTEAFF,TRBV11-2,-,few,TRBJ1-1
TGCGCCAGCAGCCAAGATGGGGGGGGGAACACTGAAGCTTTCTTT,CASSQDGGGNTEAFF,TRBV4-1,-,-,TRBJ1-1
TGTGCCTGGAGTAGGACAGAGAGCAATCAGCCCCAGCATTTT,CAWSRTESNQPQHF,TRBV30,-,-,TRBJ1-5
TGTGCCAGCAGTGAAGCAAGGACGCCCGGAAACACCATATATTTT,CASSEARTPGNTIYF,TRBV6-1,-,-,TRBJ1-3
TGCAGCGTTACAGGGGGTCCTGGAAACACCATATATTTT,CSVTGGPGNTIYF,TRBV29-1,TRBD1,-,TRBJ1-3
TGCGCCAGCAGCTTGGTCGGCAGGGGGCATGGCTACACCTTC,CASSLVGRGHGYTF,TRBV5-1,TRBD1,-,TRBJ1-2
TGCGCCAGCAGCCACCCCATGGCAGGGATCGATGAGCAGTTCTTC,CASSHPMAGIDEQFF,TRBV4-1,-,-,TRBJ2-1
TGTGCCAGTAGTATAGAAAGGGGTTTGTCCTACGAGCAGTACTTC,CASSIERGLSYEQYF,TRBV19,-,-,TRBJ2-7
TGTGCCAGCAGTTTCTCCGGGAGCTACGAAAAACTGTTTTTT,CASSFSGSYEKLFF,TRBV27,-,-,TRBJ1-4
TGTGCCAGCAGCTTGAAGGCCTCTGGAAACACCATATATTTT,CASSLKASGNTIYF,TRBV11-2,-,-,TRBJ1-3
TGTGCCAGCAGTTTAGTTGGCAGGGGGCTAGGCTACACCTTC,CASSLVGRGLGYTF,TRBV27,TRBD1,-,TRBJ1-2
TGTGCCAGCAGCTTTGAAGGGGCCAGGGGCACAGATACGCAGTATTTT,CASSFEGARGTDTQYF,TRBV5-4,-,few,TRBJ2-3
TGTGCCAGCAGCCCCTCACTAGCGGGGGCCTCCTACGAGCAGTACTTC,CASSPSLAGASYEQYF,TRBV11-2,TRBD2,-,TRBJ2-7
TGCGCCAGCAGTTCACTCGGCAACACTGAAGCTTTCTTT,CASSSLGNTEAFF,TRBV5-1,-,-,TRBJ1-1
TGTGCCAGCAGCCCCAGGGCCCTGAACACTGAAGCTTTCTTT,CASSPRALNTEAFF,TRBV5-8,-,-,TRBJ1-1
TGTGCCAGCAGTGAAAACCCCTTCGGCGGCTACGAGCAGTACTTC,CASSENPFGGYEQYF,TRBV6-1,-,-,TRBJ2-7
TGTGCCTGGAGTGAGAGGGTCGGGGAGACCCAGTACTTC,CAWSERVGETQYF,TRBV30,-,-,TRBJ2-5
TGTGCCAGCAGTGGGGGGGTAAATCAGCCCCAGCATTTT,CASSGGVNQPQHF,TRBV2,-,-,TRBJ1-5
TGCGCCAGCAGCATCAGTCCGGGACAGGGGGAAAACATTCAGTACTTC,CASSISPGQGENIQYF,TRBV5-1,TRBD1,-,TRBJ2-4
TGTGCCAGCAGTTACCCCTCCATAGAAGCTTTCTTT,CASSYPSIEAFF,TRBV6-2/TRBV6-3,-,-,TRBJ1-1
TGCAGCGTTGGGCTTAAGCCGGACAGGGCGAATCAGCCCCAGCATTTT,CSVGLKPDRANQPQHF,TRBV29-1,TRBD1,-,TRBJ1-5